Following are 23 T cell receptor beta chains from one sample sequenced in a study of post-analysis software for immune sequencing data. Their target antigens are unknown. The TCR beta cDNA libraries contained unique molecular identifiers. Using its own MiXCR run on the PCR reads, TCRdb lists one record per CDR3 protein. The sample yields approximately 630,000 distinct CDR3 sequences, 59% seen once. Study-wide results and limits: Patients showed TRBV5-6, TRBV5-1 and TRBV20-1 among five TRBV segments more frequent than in controls.

Specimen: blood. These receptors all come from a girl aged 2 to 10 with multiple sclerosis.

The table lists this clonotype with a few counts. The chain recombines TRBV6-2 or TRBV6-3 with TRBJ2-3, with no clear D. CDR1 MNHEY and CDR2 SVGEGT come from the germline V gene. The V gene lost 2 bases and the J gene lost 6 bases, with 9 bases spanning the gap. The CDR3 contains 13 residues. For the CDR3, the DNA is TGTGCCAGCAGTTACCGGCTCCAGGATACGCAGTATTTT. It translates to CASSYRLQDTQYF.

This clonotype has more than one count but fewer than ten. The chain links TRBV6-2 or TRBV6-3 to TRBJ2-5; possible D gene TRBD2, 5 bases. The CDR3 consists of 13 residues. The germline V gene encodes CDR1 MNHEY and CDR2 SVGEGT. V was cut by 5 bases and J by 11 bases, with 18 bases left in between. CDR3 sequence (DNA): TGTGCCAGCAGTCGAGATCCCCTGGGAGAGCAGTACTTC. It specifies CASSRDPLGEQYF.

In DNA form, the CDR3 reads TGTGCCAGCAGAGAGACCGGGACAGGATCGAACACCGGGGAGCTGTTTTTT. This translates into CASRETGTGSNTGELFF. The chain couples TRBV13 to TRBJ2-2, with TRBD1 matching 8 bases. The CDR3 totals 17 residues. The germline CDR1 and CDR2 sequences are PRHDT and FYEKMQ (reference sequence). The V segment lost 6 bases and the J segment 0 bases; nucleotides outside the gene matches: 9. The entire variable domain, with the rest obtained from reference TRBV13 and TRBJ2-2, is as follows: AAGVIQSPRHLIKEKRETATLKCYPIPRHDTVYWYQQGPGQDPQFLISFYEKMQSDKGSIPDRFSAQQFSDYHSELNMSSLELGDSALYFCASRETGTGSNTGELFFGEGSRLTVL.

The sample holds a few counts of this clonotype. This chain uses TRBV12-3 or TRBV12-4 with TRBJ2-6; no clear D gene. The CDR3 length is 13 residues. Between the trimmed V and J ends, which lost 3 bases and 4 bases, there was a span of 4 bases. Here the CDR3 DNA reads TGTGCCAGCAGTTTTGGCGGGGCCAACGTCCTGACTTTC. Protein sequence: CASSFGGANVLTF.

This chain links TRBV7-9 with TRBJ2-7, with TRBD2 matching over 13 bases. Germline V gene sequence: CDR1 SEHNR, CDR2 FQNEAQ (reference sequence). V gave up 5 bases and J gave up 3 bases; unmatched junction bases: 4. The CDR3 is made up of 15 amino acids. The DNA for the CDR3 is TGTGCCAGCAGCCCTGGACTAGCGGGAGACTACGAGCAGTACTTC. Encoded protein: CASSPGLAGDYEQYF.

The chain is built from TRBV20-1 and TRBJ2-4, with no clear D. The CDR3 extends over 13 amino acids. The V end lost 1 base, the J end lost 4 bases, and 8 bases lay between the germline ends. Germline CDR1 is DFQATT and CDR2 is SNEGSKA (reference sequence). The chain's CDR3 is CSARVHPKNIQYF. CDR3 coding DNA: TGCAGTGCTAGAGTACATCCAAAAAACATTCAGTACTTC.

V is TRBV11-3 and J is TRBJ2-1; the match to TRBD2 covers 13 bases. This CDR3 is built from 14 residues. J was trimmed by 9 bases and V by 3 bases; bases with no gene match: 2. Germline V gene data show CDR1 as SGHNT and CDR2 as YENEEA. This CDR3 is CASSLTSGGTEQFF. The CDR3 DNA reads as TGTGCCAGCAGCTTGACTAGCGGGGGGACTGAGCAGTTCTTC.

The chain links TRBV7-2 to TRBJ2-3, with D perhaps TRBD2 (6 bases). This CDR3 contains 17 residues. The ends were cut back, 3 bases at V and 2 bases at J, with 18 bases in the middle. Germline CDR1 reads SGHTA; CDR2 reads FQGNSA. The CDR3 spells CASSFIGTPHNTDTQYF. Written as DNA, the CDR3 is TGTGCCAGCAGCTTTATTGGGACTCCGCACAACACAGATACGCAGTATTTT.

V gene TRBV6-5 combines with J gene TRBJ1-1; no clear D. V was pared by 6 bases and J by 1 base, with 12 bases between. Germline CDR1 MNHEY, CDR2 SVGAGI. The CDR3 spans 14 residues. The CDR3 nucleotides read TGTGCCAGCAGGTTCCTAGGACGGAACACTGAAGCTTTCTTT. It encodes CASRFLGRNTEAFF.

This chain links TRBV6-1 with TRBJ2-5; unclear D gene. The DNA end favors TRBJ2-1, so the J call may be wrong. The CDR3 loop spans 15 amino acids. The germline V gene encodes CDR1 MNHNS and CDR2 SASEGT. The DNA for the CDR3 is TGTGCCAGCAGTGAAAGGAGCTGGTTCCAAGAGACCCAGTTCTTC. Encoded protein: CASSERSWFQETQFF.

J is TRBJ2-3 and V is TRBV20-1; D gene uncertain. The CDR3 is made up of 14 amino acids. Germline assignment: CDR1 DFQATT and CDR2 SNEGSKA (reference sequence). Trimming removed 3 bases at V and 1 base at J, with 11 bases between. CDR3 region: CSASSSPGTDTQYF. The CDR3 DNA reads TGCAGTGCTAGTTCCTCCCCCGGCACAGATACGCAGTATTTT.

V is TRBV12-3 or TRBV12-4 and J is TRBJ2-7; D ambiguous. The better agreement between TRBJ2-5 and the DNA end casts doubt on the J call. This CDR3 contains 14 residues. The chain's CDR3 is CASSLAPGVETQYF. CDR3 sequence (DNA): TGTGCCAGCAGTTTAGCGCCTGGCGTGGAGACCCAGTACTTC.

As concerns this clonotype: Sequence at one end of the junction differs from germline and may be a read error. The chain is built from TRBV7-9 and TRBJ1-1, with 7 bases lining up with TRBD1. This CDR3 contains 17 residues. Germline CDR1 is SEHNR and CDR2 is FQNEAQ (reference sequence). CDR3 loop: CASSLGAKGQLNIEAFF. DNA of the CDR3: TGTGCCAGCAGCTTAGGGGCCAAGGGACAGTTGAACATTGAAGCTTTCTTT.

The chain recombines TRBV29-1 with TRBJ2-1; 7 positions agree with TRBD1. The CDR3 loop spans 15 amino acids. Germline values: CDR1 SQVTM, CDR2 ANQGSEA. V was pared by 5 bases and J by 0 bases, with 7 bases of the junction left unmatched. CDR3 region: CSVTTGPSSYNEQFF. DNA of the CDR3: TGCAGCGTTACGACAGGGCCAAGCTCCTACAATGAGCAGTTCTTC.

Only a few counts were recorded for this clonotype. J is TRBJ2-1 and V is TRBV3-1; the D is unclear. This CDR3 spans 11 amino acids. Trimming removed 3 bases at V and 8 bases at J, with 5 bases between. Per germline, CDR1 LGHDT and CDR2 YNNKEL (reference sequence). In DNA form, the CDR3 reads TGTGCCAGCAGCCAGTATGATGAGCAGTTCTTC. It encodes CASSQYDEQFF.

This clonotype has only a few counts. The genes are TRBV3-1 and TRBJ2-1; 8 bases are shared with TRBD2. This CDR3 is 13 amino acids long. Germline CDR1 LGHDT, CDR2 YNNKEL (reference sequence). Losses at the gene ends were 6 bases for V and 6 bases for J; bases not matched to a gene: 4. CDR3 sequence: CASSRGTSNEQFF. The CDR3 DNA follows: TGTGCCAGCAGTCGCGGGACTAGCAATGAGCAGTTCTTC.

The chain recombines TRBV7-2 with TRBJ2-3; possibly TRBD2 for D (6 bases). The germline V gene has CDR1 SGHTA and CDR2 FQGNSA. The CDR3 spans 15 residues. Trimming pared 2 bases from V and 2 bases from J, leaving 11 bases between. The DNA of the CDR3 is TGTGCCAGCAGCTTACAGGGCGGGGACACAGATACGCAGTATTTT. Translating gives CASSLQGGDTDTQYF.

The chain recombines TRBV20-1 with TRBJ1-1; no firm D call. Trimming took 0 bases from V and 4 from J, leaving 12 bases between them. The CDR3 is 14 amino acids. Per germline, CDR1 DFQATT and CDR2 SNEGSKA (reference sequence). The CDR3 is CSARESARSTEAFF. The CDR3 nucleotides read TGCAGTGCTAGAGAATCAGCGCGTAGCACTGAAGCTTTCTTT.

The V gene is TRBV20-1, the J gene TRBJ2-4, with D unclear. The CDR3 spans 12 residues. V shed 3 bases and J shed 13 bases, with 16 bases lying between them. Germline V gene data show CDR1 as DFQATT and CDR2 as SNEGSKA (reference sequence). The DNA of the CDR3 is TGCAGTGCTAGTGCGCAGCTCCCTACCCAGTACTTC. It translates to CSASAQLPTQYF.

In its sample, this clonotype was seen a few times. The chain joins TRBV9 to TRBJ2-5; D is ambiguous. V lost 6 bases and J 8 bases, leaving 2 bases between the germline ends. The CDR3 sequence is 8 residues long. Looked up from germline, CDR1 is SGDLS and CDR2 is YYNGEE. The CDR3 loop reads CASTTQYF. CDR3 nucleotide sequence: TGTGCCAGCACTACCCAGTACTTC.

This rearrangement joins TRBV28 to TRBJ2-5, with 7 positions matching TRBD1. Germline CDR1 and CDR2: MDHEN and SYDVKM. With V trimmed by 6 bases and J by 4 bases, 8 bases remained unmatched. The CDR3 contains 14 residues. CDR3 in amino acids: CASRSTGARETQYF. The CDR3 DNA reads as TGTGCCAGCAGGTCCACAGGGGCCCGAGAGACCCAGTACTTC.

The genes are TRBV20-1 and TRBJ2-7, with TRBD1 as a possible D gene (6 bases). The germline V gene encodes CDR1 DFQATT and CDR2 SNEGSKA (reference sequence). V was pared by 2 bases and J by 4 bases, with 12 bases between. CDR3 length: 13 residues. The CDR3 DNA sequence: TGCAGTGCTAGACCGGGACACTTATACGAGCAGTACTTC. This sequence encodes CSARPGHLYEQYF.

The table lists this clonotype with a few counts. This chain joins TRBV5-4 and TRBJ1-2, with no clear D. Germline V gene sequence: CDR1 SGHNT, CDR2 YYREEE (reference sequence). The CDR3 has 12 residues. Trimming took 5 bases from V and 4 from J, leaving 9 bases between them. The CDR3 coding sequence is TGTGCCAGCAGATCAGGCCTCTATGGCTACACCTTC. Protein sequence: CASRSGLYGYTF.